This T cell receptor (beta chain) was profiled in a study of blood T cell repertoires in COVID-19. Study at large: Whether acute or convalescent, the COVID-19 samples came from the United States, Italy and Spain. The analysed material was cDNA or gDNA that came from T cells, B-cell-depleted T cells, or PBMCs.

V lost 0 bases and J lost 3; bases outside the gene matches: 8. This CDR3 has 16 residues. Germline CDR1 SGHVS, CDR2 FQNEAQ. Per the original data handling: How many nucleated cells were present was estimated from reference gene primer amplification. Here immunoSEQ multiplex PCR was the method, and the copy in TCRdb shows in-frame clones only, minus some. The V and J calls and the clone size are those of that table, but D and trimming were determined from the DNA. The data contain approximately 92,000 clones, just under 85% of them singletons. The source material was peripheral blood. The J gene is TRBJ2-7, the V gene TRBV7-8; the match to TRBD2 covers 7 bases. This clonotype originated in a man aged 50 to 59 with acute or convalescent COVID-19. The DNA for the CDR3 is TGTGCCAGCAGCTTAGCGTCTGTGGGCGGGGGCTACGAGCAGTACTTC. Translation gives CASSLASVGGGYEQYF.